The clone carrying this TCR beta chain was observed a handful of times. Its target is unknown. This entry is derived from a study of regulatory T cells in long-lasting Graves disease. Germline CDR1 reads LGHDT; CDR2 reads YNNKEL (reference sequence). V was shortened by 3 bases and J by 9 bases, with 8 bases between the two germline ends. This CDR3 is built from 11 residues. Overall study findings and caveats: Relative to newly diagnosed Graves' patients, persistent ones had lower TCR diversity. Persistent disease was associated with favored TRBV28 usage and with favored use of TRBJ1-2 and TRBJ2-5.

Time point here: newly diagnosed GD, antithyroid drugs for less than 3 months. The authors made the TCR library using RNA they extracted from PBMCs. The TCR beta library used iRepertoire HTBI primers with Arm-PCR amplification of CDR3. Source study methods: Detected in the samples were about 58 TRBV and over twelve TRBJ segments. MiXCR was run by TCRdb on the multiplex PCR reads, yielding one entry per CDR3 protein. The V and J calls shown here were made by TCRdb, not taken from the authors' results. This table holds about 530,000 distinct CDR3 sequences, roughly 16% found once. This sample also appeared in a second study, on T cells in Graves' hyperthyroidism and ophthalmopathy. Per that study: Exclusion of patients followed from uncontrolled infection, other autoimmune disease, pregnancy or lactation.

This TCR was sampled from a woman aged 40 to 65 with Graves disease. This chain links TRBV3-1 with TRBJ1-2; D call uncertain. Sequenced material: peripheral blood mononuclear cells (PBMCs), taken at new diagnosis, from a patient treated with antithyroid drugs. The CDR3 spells CASSHESRYTF. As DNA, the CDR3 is TGTGCCAGCAGCCATGAGTCTCGCTACACCTTC.